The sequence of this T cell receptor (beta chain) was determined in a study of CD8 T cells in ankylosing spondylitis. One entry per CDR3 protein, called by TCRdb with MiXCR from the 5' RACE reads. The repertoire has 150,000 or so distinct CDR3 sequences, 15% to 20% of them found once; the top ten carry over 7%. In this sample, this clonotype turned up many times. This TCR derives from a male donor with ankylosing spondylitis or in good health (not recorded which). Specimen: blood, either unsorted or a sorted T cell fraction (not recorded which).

CDR3 residues: CASQRREVLDEQFF. CDR3 DNA: TGTGCCAGCCAGAGGCGGGAGGTTTTGGATGAGCAGTTCTTC. The V call is TRBV7-9, the J call TRBJ2-1; TRBD2 matches at 8 bases. The trim removed 8 bases at V and 8 bases at J, leaving 11 bases unmatched. CDR3 length: 14 residues. Looked up from germline, CDR1 is SEHNR and CDR2 is FQNEAQ (reference sequence).